The rows below give T cell receptor beta chains drawn from one sample of a study of blood T cells in healthy people across ages. Using its own MiXCR run on the 5' RACE reads, TCRdb lists one record per CDR3 protein. The table has 730,000 or so distinct CDR3 sequences, about 40% seen once. The sequenced sample was blood. Every receptor here comes from a woman aged 55-69 years in good health. Each CDR3 is given with its conserved first and last residue. Each record gives: J gene, D gene, V gene, clone size, CDR3 DNA, CDR3 protein. A D gene is named only where the DNA matches it firmly. Expanded clones get a size class; other rows say once, few or many, or leave the size out.

>TRBJ2-7|.|TRBV2|.
TGTGCCAGCAGTGAAAATTACCGAAACTACGAGCTGTACTTC
CASSENYRNYELYF
>TRBJ2-3|TRBD2|TRBV25-1|.
TGTGCCAGCCGCCCGACTAGCGGGGGAGATACGCAGTATTTT
CASRPTSGGDTQYF
>TRBJ2-1|.|TRBV9|.
TGTGCCAGCAGCTTCCCCAAGACGACGGGGGCTTCCTACAATGAGCAGTTCTTC
CASSFPKTTGASYNEQFF
>TRBJ2-1|TRBD1|TRBV18|.
TGTGCCAGCTCACACTTACAGGGGGCCTCCTACAATGAGCAGTTCTTC
CASSHLQGASYNEQFF
>TRBJ2-7|TRBD2|TRBV2|.
TGTGCCAGCTTACCCGGGACTAGCGGGCCCTACGAGCAGTACTTC
CASLPGTSGPYEQYF
>TRBJ2-3|TRBD1|TRBV6-6|.
TGTGCCAGCAGTGACAGGGACGGTTTAGATACGCAGTATTTT
CASSDRDGLDTQYF
>TRBJ2-1|TRBD2|TRBV12-3/TRBV12-4|.
TGTGCCAGCAGTGTAGCGGGGGGGTCTGAGCAGTTCTTC
CASSVAGGSEQFF
>TRBJ2-3|.|TRBV9|.
TGTGCCAGCGGAGTCCGGGGGGCCACAGATACGCAGTATTTT
CASGVRGATDTQYF
>TRBJ2-1|.|TRBV19|.
TGTGCCAGTAGTCCCCTCCCCGGGGGCAATGAGCAGTTCTTC
CASSPLPGGNEQFF
>TRBJ1-2|TRBD1|TRBV9|few
TGTGCCAGCAGCGTAGACGCGGGACAGGGGGCGCCTAACTATGGCTACACCTTC
CASSVDAGQGAPNYGYTF
>TRBJ1-5|TRBD1|TRBV6-6|.
TGTGCCAGCAGAAACGGACAGGGGGCGTTCAGCAATCAGCCCCAGCATTTT
CASRNGQGAFSNQPQHF
>TRBJ2-1|.|TRBV5-1|.
TGCGCCAGCAGCCAAGCTAGCGAGGTGTACAATGAGCAGTTCTTC
CASSQASEVYNEQFF
>TRBJ2-1|TRBD2|TRBV7-2|.
TGTGCCAGCAGCTTGTGGACTAGCGACCACAATGAGCAGTTCTTC
CASSLWTSDHNEQFF
>TRBJ2-1|.|TRBV10-3|few
TGTGCCATCAGTGACGCGGGAAACGTCAATGAGCAGTTCTTC
CAISDAGNVNEQFF
>TRBJ1-2|.|TRBV7-9|.
TGTGCCAGCAGCGCGACAACAGGGAGTGGCTACACCTTC
CASSATTGSGYTF
>TRBJ2-4|.|TRBV10-3|.
TGTGCCATCAGTGACCCCCTCGAGGGCCCCCAGGACATTCAGTACTTC
CAISDPLEGPQDIQYF
>TRBJ2-2|.|TRBV7-2|.
TGTGCCAGCACCCCCGGGACAAACACCGGGGAGCTGTTTTTT
CASTPGTNTGELFF
>TRBJ2-5|.|TRBV18|.
TGTGCCAGCTCACCGTCGCCGGGCCTTCAAGAGACCCAGTACTTC
CASSPSPGLQETQYF
>TRBJ2-2|TRBD2|TRBV20-1|many
TGCAGTGCCCGACTAGCGGGGCGGTTGGAGGAGCTGTTTTTT
CSARLAGRLEELFF
>TRBJ2-1|TRBD1|TRBV20-1|many
TGCAGTGCTAGACAGGGGGCTAATGAGCAGTTCTTC
CSARQGANEQFF
>TRBJ2-7|.|TRBV15|few
TGTGCCACCAGCAGAGACCCGGGGTCCTACGAGCAGTACTTC
CATSRDPGSYEQYF
>TRBJ2-1|TRBD1|TRBV19|.
TGTGCCAGTAGTATCCCCGGGACAGGGTGGAATGAGCAGTTCTTC
CASSIPGTGWNEQFF
>TRBJ2-3|TRBD1|TRBV6-5|few
TGTGCCAGCAGTTCTGGACAGGGAACAGCAGATACGCAGTATTTT
CASSSGQGTADTQYF
>TRBJ1-3|.|TRBV20-1|.
TGCAGTGCTAGAAGCGGGGGATCTGGAAACACCATATATTTT
CSARSGGSGNTIYF
>TRBJ2-7|TRBD2|TRBV7-2|.
TGTGCCAGCAGCAGGGGACTAGCGGGAGGTGGTGGCTACGAGCAGTACTTC
CASSRGLAGGGGYEQYF